The clone carrying this TCR beta chain was detected only a few times. What it recognizes is unknown. This entry is derived from a study of T-cell memory formation after mild COVID-19. Study information: TCR clusters were mostly confined to one donor each.

Findings of the study overall: Nothing confirmed that second-wave clones peaking on day 37 were specific for SARS-CoV-2.

TCRdb re-called the 5' RACE reads through MiXCR, storing one row per CDR3 protein. The top ten clones hold about 7.5% of a sample with roughly 610,000 distinct CDR3 sequences, roughly 17% of them seen once. J was trimmed by 6 bases and V by 4 bases; bases with no gene match: 7. This CDR3 has 17 amino acids. Germline-derived CDR1 and CDR2 are KGHDR and SFDVKD. J is TRBJ2-1 and V is TRBV24-1; TRBD2 matches at 14 bases. Sequences were obtained from PBMCs or a T cell subset sorted from them (not recorded which). The receptor's source is an adult woman who had mild COVID-19 (a few samples of this study predate the infection). Cell type and time point are not known. The CDR3 sequence is CATSDTWGLAGVNEQFF. The CDR3 region has the DNA TGTGCCACCAGTGACACATGGGGACTAGCGGGAGTCAATGAGCAGTTCTTC.